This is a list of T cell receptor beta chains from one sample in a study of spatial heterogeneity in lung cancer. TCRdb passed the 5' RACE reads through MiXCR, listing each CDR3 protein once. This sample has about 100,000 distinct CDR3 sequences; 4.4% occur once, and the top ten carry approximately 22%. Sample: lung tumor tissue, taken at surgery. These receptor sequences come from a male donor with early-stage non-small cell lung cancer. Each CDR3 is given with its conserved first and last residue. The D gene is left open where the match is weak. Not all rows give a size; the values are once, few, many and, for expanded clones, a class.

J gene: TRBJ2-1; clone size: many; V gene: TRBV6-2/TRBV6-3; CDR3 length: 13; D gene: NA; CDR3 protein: CASSTTSYNEQFF; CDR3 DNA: TGTGCCAGCAGCACCACCTCCTACAATGAGCAGTTCTTC
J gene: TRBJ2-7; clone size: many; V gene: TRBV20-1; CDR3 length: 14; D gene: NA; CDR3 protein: CSARDLRDPYEQYF; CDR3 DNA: TGCAGTGCTAGAGATTTACGGGACCCATACGAGCAGTACTTC
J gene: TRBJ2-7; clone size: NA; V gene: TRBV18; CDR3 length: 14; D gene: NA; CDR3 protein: CASSPEGRDVEQYF; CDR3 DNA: TGTGCCAGCTCACCAGAGGGCAGGGACGTCGAGCAGTACTTC
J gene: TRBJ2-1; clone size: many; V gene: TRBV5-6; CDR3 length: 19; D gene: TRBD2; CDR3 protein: CASSFDYNPAGGDYNEQFF; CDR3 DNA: TGTGCCAGCAGCTTCGACTATAACCCAGCGGGAGGGGACTACAATGAGCAGTTCTTC
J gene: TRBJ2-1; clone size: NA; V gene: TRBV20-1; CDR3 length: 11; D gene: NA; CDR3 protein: CSTIQSHEQFF; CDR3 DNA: TGCAGCACCATACAGTCCCATGAGCAGTTCTTC
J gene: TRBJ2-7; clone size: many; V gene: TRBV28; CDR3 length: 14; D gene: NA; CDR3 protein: CASSYPGRTYEQYF; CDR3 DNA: TGTGCCAGCAGTTACCCGGGGAGGACCTACGAGCAGTACTTC
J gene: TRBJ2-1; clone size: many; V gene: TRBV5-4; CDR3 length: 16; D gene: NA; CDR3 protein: CASSFKAGTWGNEQFF; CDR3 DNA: TGTGCCAGCAGCTTCAAGGCGGGAACGTGGGGCAATGAGCAGTTCTTC
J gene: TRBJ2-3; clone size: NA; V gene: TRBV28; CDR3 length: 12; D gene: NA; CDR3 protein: CASSKGLDTQYF; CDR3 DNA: TGTGCCAGCAGCAAAGGGCTCGATACGCAGTATTTT
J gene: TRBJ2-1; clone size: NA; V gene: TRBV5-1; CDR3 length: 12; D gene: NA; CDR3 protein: CASADTYNEQFF; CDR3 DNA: TGCGCCAGCGCGGACACATACAATGAGCAGTTCTTC
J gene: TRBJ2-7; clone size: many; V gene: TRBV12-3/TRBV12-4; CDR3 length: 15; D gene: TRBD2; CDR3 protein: CASSSYRPSGYEQYF; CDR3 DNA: TGTGCCAGCAGTTCGTATCGTCCTAGCGGTTACGAGCAGTACTTC
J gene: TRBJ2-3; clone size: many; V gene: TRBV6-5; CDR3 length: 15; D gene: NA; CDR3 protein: CASSYSPTVTDTQYF; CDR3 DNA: TGTGCCAGCAGTTACTCGCCTACCGTCACAGATACGCAGTATTTT
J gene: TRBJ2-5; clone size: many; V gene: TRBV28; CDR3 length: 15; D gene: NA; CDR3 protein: CASSRGVGGPKTQYF; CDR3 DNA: TGTGCCAGCAGTAGGGGTGTCGGGGGGCCAAAGACCCAGTACTTC
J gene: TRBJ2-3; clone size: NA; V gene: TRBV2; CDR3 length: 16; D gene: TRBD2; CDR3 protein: CASKGGSGRNTDTQYF; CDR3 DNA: TGTGCCAGCAAGGGGGGTAGCGGGAGGAACACAGATACGCAGTATTTT
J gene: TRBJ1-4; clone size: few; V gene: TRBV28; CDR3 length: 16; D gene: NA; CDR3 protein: CASSSPAGGMRGKLFF; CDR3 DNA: TGTGCCAGCAGTTCTCCAGCCGGGGGCATGAGAGGAAAACTGTTTTTT
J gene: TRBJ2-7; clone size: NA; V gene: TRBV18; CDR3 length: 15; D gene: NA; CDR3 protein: CASSQVSPGPYEQYF; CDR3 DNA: TGTGCCAGCTCACAAGTCTCGCCGGGCCCCTACGAGCAGTACTTC
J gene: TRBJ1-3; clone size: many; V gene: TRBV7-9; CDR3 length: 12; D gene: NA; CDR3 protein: CASSSQGHTIYF; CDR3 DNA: TGTGCCAGCAGCTCCCAAGGGCACACCATATATTTT
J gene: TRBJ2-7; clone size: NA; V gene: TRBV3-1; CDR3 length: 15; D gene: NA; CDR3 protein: CASSPRQTLPYEQYF; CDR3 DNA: TGTGCCAGCAGCCCGCGACAGACCTTACCCTACGAGCAGTACTTC
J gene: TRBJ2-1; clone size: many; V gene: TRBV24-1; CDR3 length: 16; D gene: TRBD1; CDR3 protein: CATSGIGTGGRNEQFF; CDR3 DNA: TGTGCCACCAGTGGAATCGGGACAGGGGGTAGGAATGAGCAGTTCTTC
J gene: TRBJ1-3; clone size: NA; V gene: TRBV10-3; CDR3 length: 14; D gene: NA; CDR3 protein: CAISEDPDGNTIYF; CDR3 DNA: TGTGCCATCAGTGAGGATCCTGACGGAAACACCATATATTTT
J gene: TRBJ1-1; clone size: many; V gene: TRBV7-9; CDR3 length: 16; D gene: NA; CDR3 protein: CASSPDYEVDNTEAFF; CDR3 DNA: TGTGCCAGCAGCCCAGATTATGAAGTCGATAACACTGAAGCTTTCTTT
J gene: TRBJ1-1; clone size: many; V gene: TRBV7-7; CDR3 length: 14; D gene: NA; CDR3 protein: CASSPAGNPTEAFF; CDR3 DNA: TGTGCCAGCAGCCCCGCGGGGAATCCCACTGAAGCTTTCTTT
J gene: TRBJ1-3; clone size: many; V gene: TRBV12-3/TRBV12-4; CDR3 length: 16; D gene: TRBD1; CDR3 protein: CASSPGQVQWRNTIYF; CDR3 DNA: TGTGCCAGCAGCCCTGGACAGGTTCAATGGAGAAACACCATATATTTT
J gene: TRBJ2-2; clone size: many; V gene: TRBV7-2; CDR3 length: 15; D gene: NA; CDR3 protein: CASSLMGGYTGELFF; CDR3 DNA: TGTGCCAGCAGCTTAATGGGGGGTTACACCGGGGAGCTGTTTTTT
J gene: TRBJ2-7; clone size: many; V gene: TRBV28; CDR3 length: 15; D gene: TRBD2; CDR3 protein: CASSLTPLAGYEQYF; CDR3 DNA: TGTGCCAGCAGTTTAACCCCCCTAGCGGGATACGAGCAGTACTTC
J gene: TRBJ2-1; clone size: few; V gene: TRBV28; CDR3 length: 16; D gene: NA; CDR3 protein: CASGLSWGLAYNEQFF; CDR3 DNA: TGTGCCAGCGGTTTATCCTGGGGGCTGGCCTACAATGAGCAGTTCTTC
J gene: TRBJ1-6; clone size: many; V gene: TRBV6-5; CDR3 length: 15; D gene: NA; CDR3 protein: CASSYDGWLRSPLHF; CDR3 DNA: TGTGCCAGCAGTTACGATGGGTGGTTAAGATCACCCCTCCACTTT
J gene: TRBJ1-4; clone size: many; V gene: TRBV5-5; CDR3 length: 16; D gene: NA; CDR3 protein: CASSPRGSRVGEKLFF; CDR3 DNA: TGTGCCAGCAGCCCGCGGGGGTCCCGGGTAGGCGAAAAACTGTTTTTT
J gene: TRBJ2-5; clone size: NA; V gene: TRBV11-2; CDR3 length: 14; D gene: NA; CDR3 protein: CASSQGRAQETQYF; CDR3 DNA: TGTGCCAGCAGCCAGGGGCGGGCCCAAGAGACCCAGTACTTC
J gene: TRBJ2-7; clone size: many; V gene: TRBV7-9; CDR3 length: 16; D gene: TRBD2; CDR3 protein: CASSLAMSAGDEEQYF; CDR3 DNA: TGTGCCAGCAGCTTAGCCATGTCGGCGGGAGATGAAGAGCAGTACTTC
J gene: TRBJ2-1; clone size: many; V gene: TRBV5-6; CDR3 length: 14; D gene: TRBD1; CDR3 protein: CASSLAGGHNEQFF; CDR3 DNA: TGTGCCAGCAGCTTGGCAGGGGGACACAATGAGCAGTTCTTC
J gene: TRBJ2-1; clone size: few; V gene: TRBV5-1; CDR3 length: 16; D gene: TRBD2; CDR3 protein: CASSLAQLAGFNEQFF; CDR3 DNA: TGCGCCAGCAGCTTGGCCCAGCTAGCGGGATTTAATGAGCAGTTCTTC
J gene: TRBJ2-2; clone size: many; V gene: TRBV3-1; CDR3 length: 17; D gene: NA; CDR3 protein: CASSPPRTISNTGELFF; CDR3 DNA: TGTGCCAGCAGCCCGCCAAGGACTATTTCGAACACCGGGGAGCTGTTTTTT
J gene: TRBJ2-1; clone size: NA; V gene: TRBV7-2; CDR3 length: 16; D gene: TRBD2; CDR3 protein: CASSIAGTSGINEQFF; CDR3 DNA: TGTGCCAGCAGCATAGCCGGGACTAGCGGGATAAATGAGCAGTTCTTC
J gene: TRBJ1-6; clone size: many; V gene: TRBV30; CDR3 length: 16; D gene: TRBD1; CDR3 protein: CAWSVPWTGLRSPLHF; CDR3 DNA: TGTGCCTGGAGTGTACCTTGGACAGGGCTTCGTTCACCCCTCCACTTT
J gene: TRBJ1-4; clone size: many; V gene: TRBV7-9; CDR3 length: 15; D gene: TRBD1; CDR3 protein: CASSLGTGIHEKLFF; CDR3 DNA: TGTGCCAGCAGCTTAGGGACAGGGATCCATGAAAAACTGTTTTTT
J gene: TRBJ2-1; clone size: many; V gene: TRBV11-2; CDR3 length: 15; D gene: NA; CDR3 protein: CASSLGPGTYNEQFF; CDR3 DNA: TGTGCCAGCAGCCTAGGGCCAGGAACCTACAATGAGCAGTTCTTC
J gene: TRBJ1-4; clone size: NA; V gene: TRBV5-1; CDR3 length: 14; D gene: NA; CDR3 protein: CASSLGQGNEKLFF; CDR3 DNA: TGCGCCAGCAGCTTGGGTCAGGGAAATGAAAAACTGTTTTTT
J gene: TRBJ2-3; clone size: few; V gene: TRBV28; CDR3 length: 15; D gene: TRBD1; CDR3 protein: CASSRDRAGTDTQYF; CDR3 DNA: TGTGCCAGCAGCCGGGACAGGGCCGGAACAGATACGCAGTATTTT
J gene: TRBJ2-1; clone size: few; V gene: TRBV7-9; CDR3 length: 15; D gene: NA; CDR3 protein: CASSSTLSPTNEQFF; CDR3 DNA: TGTGCCAGCAGCTCTACCCTCAGCCCCACGAATGAGCAGTTCTTC
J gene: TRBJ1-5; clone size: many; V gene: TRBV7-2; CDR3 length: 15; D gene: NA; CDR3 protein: CASSLTRVVHQPQHF; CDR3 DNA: TGTGCCAGCAGCTTAACCAGGGTTGTGCATCAGCCCCAGCATTTT